These 27 T cell receptor beta chains were all obtained from the same sample, sequenced in a study of blood T cell repertoires in COVID-19. Some clones are missing from TCRdb's copy, which holds only in-frame ones; the method was immunoSEQ multiplex PCR. Here the sample spans some 76,000 clones, under 95% being singletons. The sequenced sample was peripheral blood. These receptors were taken from a human donor in a cohort sampled during active COVID-19.

This clone was observed once. This chain joins TRBV18 and TRBJ1-2; the match to TRBD1 covers 8 bases. The junction had 11 bases not matched to a gene; V was cut back by 1 base and J by 4 bases. The length of the CDR3 is 17 residues. In germline, CDR1 is KGHSH, CDR2 LQKENI. Written as DNA, the CDR3 is TGTGCCAGCTCACCACAGACAGGGGCGCGGGCTCTCTATGGCTACACCTTC. This gives the protein CASSPQTGARALYGYTF. Full variable domain (outside the CDR3, taken from reference TRBV18 and TRBJ1-2): NAGVMQNPRHLVRRRGQEARLRCSPMKGHSHVYWYRQLPEEGLKFMVYLQKENIIDESGMPKERFSAEFPKEGPSILRIQQVVRGDSAAYFCASSPQTGARALYGYTFGSGTRLTVV.

The V gene is TRBV5-1, the J gene TRBJ2-5; D may be TRBD1 (5 bases). In germline, CDR1 is SGHRS, CDR2 YFSETQ. Trimming left V 0 bases short and J 2 bases short, with 11 bases between. CDR3 length equals 15 residues. CDR3 sequence: CASSLGGAVQETQYF. CDR3 coding DNA: TGCGCCAGCAGCTTGGGTGGGGCCGTTCAAGAGACCCAGTACTTC.

This clone was seen once. This chain links TRBV4-1 with TRBJ1-4; 8 nucleotides align to TRBD1. Trimming took 6 bases from V and 8 from J; bases not matched to a gene: 5. Germline CDR1 reads MGHRA; CDR2 reads YSYEKL. The CDR3 has 13 residues. CDR3 nucleotide sequence: TGCGCCAGCAGAGGACAGGGAGGCGAAAAACTGTTTTTT. This sequence encodes CASRGQGGEKLFF.

CDR3 nucleotides: TGTGCCACCAGCAAGCGACTAGCGCTCTCAGAGACCCAGTACTTC. Translated, it gives CATSKRLALSETQYF. V usage is TRBV15 and J usage is TRBJ2-5, with 8 nucleotides matching TRBD2. CDR1 is LNHNV, CDR2 YYDKDF, per germline (reference sequence). The CDR3 totals 15 residues. V shed 4 bases and J 4 bases; nucleotides not matched to a gene: 8.

The V gene is TRBV24-1, the J gene TRBJ2-3; tentative D call: TRBD2 (6 bases). This CDR3 spans 15 amino acids. CDR1 is KGHDR and CDR2 is SFDVKD in the germline V gene. V dropped 5 bases and J dropped 0 bases, with 11 bases sitting between them. The CDR3 reads CATSAPGTSTDTQYF. The CDR3 DNA reads TGTGCCACCAGTGCCCCCGGGACTAGCACAGATACGCAGTATTTT.

J is TRBJ2-6 and V is TRBV19, with D possibly being TRBD2 (6 bases). The length of the CDR3 is 15 residues. V gave up 5 bases and J gave up 2 bases, with 10 bases separating them. Per germline, CDR1 LNHDA and CDR2 SQIVND (reference sequence). The CDR3 DNA is TGTGCCAGTAGTTGGCGGGAAACTGGGGCCAACGTCCTGACTTTC. Residues: CASSWRETGANVLTF. Full variable domain (missing parts from reference TRBV19 and TRBJ2-6): DGGITQSPKYLFRKEGQNVTLSCEQNLNHDAMYWYRQDPGQGLRLIYYSQIVNDFQKGDIAEGYSVSREKKESFPLTVTSAQKNPTAFYLCASSWRETGANVLTFGAGSRLTVL.

The chain uses TRBV7-2 and TRBJ1-2; D gene ambiguous. This CDR3 is built from 13 residues. With 7 bases removed from V and 4 bases from J, the gap between germline ends came to 13 bases. Germline V lookup: CDR1 SGHTA, CDR2 FQGNSA. The CDR3 loop reads CASMPETVYGYTF. The CDR3 coding sequence is TGTGCCAGCATGCCGGAGACGGTCTATGGCTACACCTTC.

The V call is TRBV27, the J call TRBJ1-5; D remains ambiguous. Trimming stripped 8 bases from V and 0 bases from J, with 11 bases between. Germline V gives CDR1 MNHEY, CDR2 SMNVEV (reference sequence). This CDR3 region has 14 residues. The CDR3, as DNA: TGTGCCAGCGGGCTCCAGAATAGCAATCAGCCCCAGCATTTT. Translation: CASGLQNSNQPQHF.

The chain carries TRBV5-5 and TRBJ1-1; a weak D match, TRBD1 (6 bases). Germline-derived CDR1 and CDR2 are SGHKS and YYEKEE (reference sequence). The CDR3 has 13 amino acids. V was pared by 1 base and J by 6 bases, with 10 bases between. The CDR3 sequence: CASSLLGGAEAFF. DNA of the CDR3: TGTGCCAGCAGCTTGTTAGGGGGGGCTGAAGCTTTCTTT.

This rearrangement joins TRBV5-4 to TRBJ1-3; D gene ambiguous. There are 13 residues in the CDR3. Germline CDR1 reads SGHNT; CDR2 reads YYREEE (reference sequence). V was clipped by 1 base and J by 3 bases, with 5 bases between them. CDR3 bases: TGTGCCAGCAGCTTGAGAGATGGAAACACCATATATTTT. Translated, it gives CASSLRDGNTIYF.

This chain uses TRBV7-6 with TRBJ2-6; TRBD2 is a possible D gene (5 bases). Trimming removed 2 bases at V and 2 bases at J, with 13 bases between. CDR3 length equals 17 residues. Germline CDR1 is SGHVS and CDR2 is FNYEAQ. CDR3 sequence reads: CASSLNGRRAGANVLTF. The CDR3 bases are TGTGCCAGCAGCTTAAACGGGCGGCGGGCTGGGGCCAACGTCCTGACTTTC.

This chain links TRBV9 with TRBJ2-5; D might be TRBD2 (5 bases). Germline CDR1 reads SGDLS; CDR2 reads YYNGEE. Trimming left V 4 bases short and J 5 bases short, with 12 bases between. The CDR3 covers 13 residues. In nucleotides, the CDR3 is TGTGCCAGCAGCCCCCCCGGCGGGGAGACCCAGTACTTC. Protein product: CASSPPGGETQYF.

As concerns this clone: At one boundary the junction diverges from the germline segment, which might be a read error. Other DNA variants within this sample encode the same CDR3. The rearrangement uses TRBV4-2 and TRBJ2-7; 11 bases fit TRBD2. CDR1 is LGHNA, CDR2 YNFKEQ, per germline. The CDR3 sequence is 16 residues long. The CDR3: CASSQTSGVHSYEQYF. CDR3 DNA sequence: TGTGCCAGCAGCCAGACTAGCGGGGTCCACTCCTATGAGCAGTACTTC.

The chain recombines TRBV3-1 (or the pseudogene TRBV3-2) with TRBJ1-6; 11 bases are shared with TRBD1. The V gene's germline CDR1 is LGHDT and CDR2 YNNKEL (reference sequence). This CDR3 is 16 amino acids long. V lost 4 bases and J lost 6; bases outside the gene matches: 5. The CDR3 sequence is CASSRGQGASNSPLHF. The DNA for the CDR3 is TGTGCCAGCAGCCGAGGACAGGGGGCTAGTAATTCACCCCTCCACTTT.

The chain uses TRBV7-2 and TRBJ2-5; D gene uncertain. CDR1 SGHTA and CDR2 FQGNSA come from the germline V gene. The V and J ends lost 0 bases and 1 base respectively, with 9 bases between them. This CDR3 contains 15 residues. CDR3 amino acids: CASSLAAGTQETQYF. CDR3 coding DNA: TGTGCCAGCAGCTTAGCGGCAGGCACCCAAGAGACCCAGTACTTC.

The chain recombines TRBV3-1 (or the pseudogene TRBV3-2) with TRBJ2-7, with TRBD2 identical over 14 bases. Unmatched junction bases numbered 7, after V lost 1 base and J lost 5 bases. This CDR3 region has 17 residues. Looked up from germline, CDR1 is LGHDT and CDR2 is YNNKEL (reference sequence). CDR3 in amino acids: CASSQVMGLAGAHEQYF. The CDR3 DNA follows: TGTGCCAGCAGCCAAGTCATGGGACTAGCGGGGGCCCACGAGCAGTACTTC.

V usage is TRBV29-1 and J usage is TRBJ1-1, with D possibly TRBD1 on 6 matching bases. There are 13 residues in the CDR3. V was trimmed by 4 bases and J by 0 bases, leaving 9 bases between them. The germline gives CDR1 SQVTM, CDR2 ANQGSEA. CDR3: CSVGDTVNTEAFF. The CDR3 DNA reads TGCAGCGTTGGGGACACGGTGAACACTGAAGCTTTCTTT. The full variable domain, with the rest looked up from reference TRBV29-1 and TRBJ1-1, is SAVISQKPSRDICQRGTSLTIQCQVDSQVTMMFWYRQQPGQSLTLIATANQGSEATYESGFVIDKFPISRPNLTFSTLTVSNMSPEDSSIYLCSVGDTVNTEAFFGQGTRLTVV.

The CDR3 region is CASSLGSRADYGYTF. In DNA form, the CDR3 reads TGTGCCAGCAGCCTGGGCTCTCGAGCGGACTATGGCTACACCTTC. The chain recombines TRBV27 with TRBJ1-2; unclear D gene. Trimming stripped 6 bases from V and 3 bases from J, with 17 bases between. This CDR3 has 15 amino acids. Germline V gives CDR1 MNHEY, CDR2 SMNVEV (reference sequence).

CDR3 region: CASPLGDYEQYF. CDR3 in DNA: TGTGCCAGCCCGTTAGGGGACTACGAGCAGTACTTC. V is TRBV14 and J is TRBJ2-7; weak D call: TRBD1 (5 bases). The germline CDR1 and CDR2 sequences are SGHDN and FVKESK. The V end was cut by 8 bases, the J end by 3 bases, with 11 bases between. This CDR3 region has 12 residues.

V gene TRBV5-4 combines with J gene TRBJ2-3; 8 nucleotides align to TRBD1. The germline CDR1 and CDR2 sequences are SGHNT and YYREEE (reference sequence). The CDR3 covers 16 residues. The trim removed 3 bases at V and 6 bases at J, leaving 12 bases unmatched. CDR3 sequence reads: CASSSYGTGGLDTQYF. DNA of the CDR3: TGTGCCAGCAGCTCCTACGGAACAGGGGGGCTTGATACGCAGTATTTT.

The genes are TRBV2 and TRBJ1-5, with 8 bases identical to TRBD1. Germline V lookup: CDR1 SNHLY, CDR2 FYNNEI. The CDR3 is 13 amino acids. The V gene end was trimmed by 7 bases and the J gene end by 2 bases; junction bases not matched to a gene: 1. The CDR3 protein is CASKDRGNQPQHF. CDR3 nucleotide sequence: TGTGCCAGCAAGGACAGGGGCAATCAGCCCCAGCATTTT.

V usage is TRBV7-3 and J usage is TRBJ2-3; D is ambiguous. There are 14 residues in the CDR3. Trimming shortened V by 2 bases and J by 1 base, and 7 bases separated the two germline ends. Per the germline V gene, CDR1 is SGHTA and CDR2 is FQGTGA. DNA of the CDR3: TGTGCCAGCAGCTTATCCCCGGGCACAGATACGCAGTATTTT. This gives the protein CASSLSPGTDTQYF.

The V call is TRBV4-1, the J call TRBJ2-1; no clear D. This CDR3 spans 13 amino acids. CDR1 MGHRA and CDR2 YSYEKL come from the germline V gene. Trimming took 1 base from V and 5 from J, leaving 6 bases between them. The CDR3 is CASSQAPHNEQFF. CDR3 nucleotide sequence: TGCGCCAGCAGCCAAGCCCCTCACAATGAGCAGTTCTTC.

The chain carries TRBV5-1 and TRBJ1-5, with TRBD1 as a possible D gene (6 bases). This CDR3 spans 14 amino acids. The V end lost 7 bases, the J end lost 3 bases, and 14 bases lay between the germline ends. The germline V gene encodes CDR1 SGHRS and CDR2 YFSETQ. The CDR3 sequence is CASFAAGDNQPQHF. Here the CDR3 DNA reads TGCGCCAGCTTCGCGGCAGGGGACAATCAGCCCCAGCATTTT.

The chain employs TRBV9 and TRBJ2-1, with 7 bases identical to TRBD2. The V gene end was trimmed by 5 bases and the J gene end by 5 bases; junction bases not matched to a gene: 7. The CDR3 is 14 amino acids. Germline CDR1 SGDLS, CDR2 YYNGEE. CDR3 amino acids: CASREDGGNNEQFF. In DNA form, the CDR3 reads TGTGCCAGCAGAGAGGACGGGGGGAACAATGAGCAGTTCTTC.

V gene TRBV6-2 or TRBV6-3 combines with J gene TRBJ2-3, with 7 bases lining up with TRBD2. This CDR3 contains 15 residues. The germline gives CDR1 MNHEY, CDR2 SVGEGT. After removal of 7 bases from V and 1 base from J, the junction contained 8 bases not matched to a gene. The CDR3 DNA sequence: TGTGCCAGCATCCCTCGGGGGGAAGGCACAGATACGCAGTATTTT. It encodes CASIPRGEGTDTQYF.

This rearrangement joins TRBV11-2 to TRBJ1-6; D possibly corresponds to TRBD1 (5 bases). The V gene's germline CDR1 is SGHAT and CDR2 FQNNGV. The V gene lost 0 bases and the J gene lost 10 bases, with 10 bases spanning the gap. This CDR3 contains 14 residues. DNA of the CDR3: TGTGCCAGCAGCTTAGACGGGGGTGGATCACCCCTCCACTTT. Translated: CASSLDGGGSPLHF.